This T cell receptor (beta chain) stems from a study of shared clonotypes between healthy human individuals. Whole-study context: Each donor contributed plates that comprised three CD4 naive, three CD4 memory, two CD8 naive and one CD8 memory.

Produced via immunoSEQ multiplex PCR; TCRdb's table is partial and in-frame only. The data hold about 2.4 million clones, with approximately 93% observed a single time. The V and J ends lost 3 bases and 6 bases, in that order; junction bases with no gene match: 11. The CDR3 is 15 amino acids. Germline CDR1 reads LNHNV; CDR2 reads YYDKDF (reference sequence). This chain uses TRBV15 with TRBJ2-7, with 7 bases that match TRBD2. Source material: naive CD4+ T cells from PBMCs. Subset given: CD45RA+ positively selected. This clonotype was obtained from a man aged 18 to 35 in good health. Some clones in this sample may be carry-over from other donors' samples. CDR3 region: CATSSPKRGLGEQYF. DNA for the CDR3: TGTGCCACCAGCAGTCCAAAGCGGGGTTTGGGCGAGCAGTACTTC.